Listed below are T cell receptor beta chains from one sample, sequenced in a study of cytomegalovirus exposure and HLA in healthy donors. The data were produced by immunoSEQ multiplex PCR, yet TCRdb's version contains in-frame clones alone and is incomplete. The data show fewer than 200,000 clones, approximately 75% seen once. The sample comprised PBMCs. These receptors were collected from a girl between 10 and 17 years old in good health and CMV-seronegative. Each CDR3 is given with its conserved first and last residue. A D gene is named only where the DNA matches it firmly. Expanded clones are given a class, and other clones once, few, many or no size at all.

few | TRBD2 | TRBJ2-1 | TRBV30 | CASQAGGFNEQFF | TGTGCCTCCCAAGCGGGGGGGTTCAATGAGCAGTTCTTC
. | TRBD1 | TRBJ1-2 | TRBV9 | CASSVAQTGGYGYTF | TGTGCCAGCAGCGTAGCTCAGACAGGGGGTTATGGCTACACCTTC
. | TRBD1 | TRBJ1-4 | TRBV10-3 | CAISDTGTGWEKLVF | TGTGCCATCAGTGACACCGGGACAGGGTGGGAAAAACTGGTTTTT
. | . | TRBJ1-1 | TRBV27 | CASSLRVWGTEAFF | TGTGCCAGCAGTTTGAGGGTTTGGGGCACTGAAGCTTTCTTT
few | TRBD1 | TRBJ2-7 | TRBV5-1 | CASSLGQGSSNEQYF | TGCGCCAGCAGCTTAGGACAGGGGAGTTCCAACGAGCAGTACTTC
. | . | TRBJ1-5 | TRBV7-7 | CASAGRDQPQHF | TGTGCTAGCGCAGGGCGTGATCAGCCCCAGCATTTT
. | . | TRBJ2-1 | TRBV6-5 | CASSYAGISYNEQFF | TGTGCCAGCAGTTACGCGGGGATCTCCTACAATGAGCAGTTCTTC
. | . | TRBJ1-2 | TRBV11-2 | CASSSTTGLMGPANYGYTF | TGTGCCAGCAGCTCAACAACAGGACTAATGGGACCAGCTAACTATGGCTACACCTTC
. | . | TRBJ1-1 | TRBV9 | CASSAGTLGSTEAFF | TGTGCCAGCAGCGCTGGGACACTAGGGAGCACTGAAGCTTTCTTT
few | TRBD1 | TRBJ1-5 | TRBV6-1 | CASSHGTGWDQPQHF | TGTGCCAGCAGCCATGGGACAGGGTGGGATCAGCCCCAGCATTTT
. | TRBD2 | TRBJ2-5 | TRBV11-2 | CASSLDGGARETQYF | TGTGCCAGCAGCTTAGACGGGGGGGCCCGAGAGACCCAGTACTTC
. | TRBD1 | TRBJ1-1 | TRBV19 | CASSIEDRAGEAFF | TGTGCCAGTAGTATAGAAGACAGGGCTGGGGAAGCTTTCTTT
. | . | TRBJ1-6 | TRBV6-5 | CASSRPTTYNSPLHF | TGTGCCAGCAGTCGTCCGACAACCTATAATTCACCCCTCCACTTT
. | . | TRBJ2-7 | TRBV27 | CASRMGRDYEQYF | TGTGCCAGCAGAATGGGCCGCGACTACGAGCAGTACTTC
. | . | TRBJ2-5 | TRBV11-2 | CASSAGETQYF | TGTGCCAGCAGCGCCGGAGAGACCCAGTACTTC
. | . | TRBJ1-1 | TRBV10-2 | CASSEGDLNTEAFF | TGCGCCAGCAGTGAGGGAGATCTGAACACTGAAGCTTTCTTT
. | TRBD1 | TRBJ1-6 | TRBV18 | CASSPSGQGADSPLHF | TGTGCCAGCTCACCGAGCGGACAGGGGGCTGATTCACCCCTCCACTTT
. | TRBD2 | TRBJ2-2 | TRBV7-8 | CASSLSGANTGELFF | TGTGCCAGCAGCTTAAGCGGGGCGAACACCGGGGAGCTGTTTTTT
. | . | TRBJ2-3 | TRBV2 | CASLPPGVGTDTQYF | TGTGCCAGCCTACCGCCGGGAGTGGGGACAGATACGCAGTATTTT
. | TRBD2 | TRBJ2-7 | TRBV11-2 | CASSPLAGPVHEQYF | TGTGCCAGCAGCCCCTTAGCGGGGCCAGTCCACGAGCAGTACTTC
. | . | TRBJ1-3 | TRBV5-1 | CASSPDRNSGNTIYF | TGCGCCAGCAGCCCAGACAGGAACTCTGGAAACACCATATATTTT
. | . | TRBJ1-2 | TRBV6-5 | CASTGEDYGYTF | TGTGCCAGCACTGGGGAGGACTATGGCTACACCTTC
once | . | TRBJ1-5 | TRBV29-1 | CSVEKGPGVSNQPQHF | TGCAGCGTTGAAAAAGGTCCAGGGGTGAGCAATCAGCCCCAGCATTTT
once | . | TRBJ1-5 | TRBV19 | CASSSSVRPQHF | TGTGCCAGTAGTTCCTCTGTTCGGCCCCAGCATTTT
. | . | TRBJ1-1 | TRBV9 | CASSVTGRDTEAFF | TGTGCCAGCAGCGTAACAGGGCGGGACACTGAAGCTTTCTTT
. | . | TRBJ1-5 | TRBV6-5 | CASSPRGSNQPQHF | TGTGCCAGCAGCCCTCGAGGGAGCAATCAGCCCCAGCATTTT
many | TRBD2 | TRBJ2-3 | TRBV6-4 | CASSDSSGGATDTQYF | TGTGCCAGCAGTGACTCTAGCGGGGGGGCCACAGATACGCAGTATTTT
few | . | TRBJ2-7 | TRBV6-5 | CASSSGVSSSYEQYF | TGTGCCAGCAGTTCCGGGGTCTCGAGCTCCTACGAGCAGTACTTC
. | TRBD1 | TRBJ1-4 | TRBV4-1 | CASSNLIGWGQGRVGRSEKLFF | TGCGCCAGCAGCAATCTAATAGGTTGGGGACAGGGGAGAGTCGGACGGAGTGAAAAACTGTTTTTT
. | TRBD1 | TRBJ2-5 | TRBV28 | CASSLGQENQETQYF | TGTGCCAGCAGTCTGGGACAGGAAAACCAAGAGACCCAGTACTTC
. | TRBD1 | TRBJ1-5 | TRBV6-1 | CASGTGTDQPQHF | TGTGCCAGCGGGACAGGGACGGATCAGCCCCAGCATTTT
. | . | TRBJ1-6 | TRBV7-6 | CASSLQGGLQSPLHF | TGTGCCAGCAGCCTTCAGGGAGGGTTGCAGTCACCCCTCCACTTT
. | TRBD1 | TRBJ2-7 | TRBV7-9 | CASSLSRTGAEQYF | TGTGCCAGCAGCCTAAGCCGGACAGGCGCCGAGCAGTACTTC
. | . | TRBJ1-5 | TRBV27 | CASSLTVSNQPQHF | TGTGCCAGCAGCCTGACAGTTAGCAATCAGCCCCAGCATTTT
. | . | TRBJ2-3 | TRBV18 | CASSPSADSTDTQYF | TGTGCCAGCTCACCTTCGGCGGATAGCACAGATACGCAGTATTTT
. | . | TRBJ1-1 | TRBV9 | CASSISQGNTEAFF | TGTGCCAGCAGCATCTCACAGGGGAACACTGAAGCTTTCTTT
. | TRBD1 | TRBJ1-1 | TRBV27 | CASSLYSIHRGNTEAFF | TGTGCCAGCAGTTTATACTCCATCCACAGGGGAAACACTGAAGCTTTCTTT
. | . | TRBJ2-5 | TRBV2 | CASRSGETQYF | TGTGCCAGCAGGAGCGGAGAGACCCAGTACTTC
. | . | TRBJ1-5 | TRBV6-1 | CASSESAQPQHF | TGTGCCAGCAGTGAAAGCGCCCAGCCCCAGCATTTT
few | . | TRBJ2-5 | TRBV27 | CASSFRTQETQYF | TGTGCCAGCAGTTTCCGGACTCAAGAGACCCAGTACTTC
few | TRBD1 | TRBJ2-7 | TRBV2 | CASGQGYNYEQYF | TGTGCCAGCGGACAGGGGTACAACTACGAGCAGTACTTC
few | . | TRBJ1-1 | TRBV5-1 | CASSLSRGMGISAEAFF | TGCGCCAGCAGCTTGTCAAGGGGGATGGGTATAAGCGCTGAAGCTTTCTTT
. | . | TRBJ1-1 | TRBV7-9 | CASSLANSRNTEAFF | TGTGCCAGCAGCTTAGCAAACAGTCGCAACACTGAAGCTTTCTTT
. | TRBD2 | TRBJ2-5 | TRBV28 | CASTIQTSGVETQYF | TGTGCCAGCACCATTCAGACTAGCGGGGTTGAGACCCAGTACTTC
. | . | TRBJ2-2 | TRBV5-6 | CASSFWVGLNTGELFF | TGTGCCAGCAGCTTCTGGGTGGGCCTGAACACCGGGGAGCTGTTTTTT
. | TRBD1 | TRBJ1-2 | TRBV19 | CASGDLGTGSGYTF | TGTGCCAGTGGGGATCTTGGGACAGGGTCGGGCTACACCTTC
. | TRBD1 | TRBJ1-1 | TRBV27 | CASSWIQGAGDTEAFF | TGTGCCAGCAGTTGGATCCAGGGGGCGGGAGACACTGAAGCTTTCTTT
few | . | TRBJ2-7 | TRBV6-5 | CASSYSRGYEQYF | TGTGCCAGCAGTTACTCGAGAGGCTACGAGCAGTACTTC
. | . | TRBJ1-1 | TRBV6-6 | CASSYIDSDNTEAFF | TGTGCCAGCAGTTACATCGACAGCGATAACACTGAAGCTTTCTTT
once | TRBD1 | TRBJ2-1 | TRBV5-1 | CASSPTPGQKYNEQFF | TGCGCCAGCAGCCCCACTCCGGGACAGAAGTACAATGAGCAGTTCTTC
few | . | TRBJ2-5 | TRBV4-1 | CASSLTGRETQYF | TGCGCCAGCAGTCTCACAGGGCGGGAGACCCAGTACTTC
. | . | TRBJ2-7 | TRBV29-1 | CSVGGGSSYEQYF | TGCAGCGTTGGGGGCGGCTCATCCTACGAGCAGTACTTC
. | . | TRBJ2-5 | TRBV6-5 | CASSYGQTQETQYF | TGTGCCAGCAGTTACGGACAGACACAAGAGACCCAGTACTTC
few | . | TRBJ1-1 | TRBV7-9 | CASSRSGVTEAFF | TGTGCCAGCAGCCGATCCGGGGTTACTGAAGCTTTCTTT
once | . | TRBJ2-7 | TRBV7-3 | CASSLGFAGENEQYF | TGTGCCAGCAGCTTAGGCTTTGCAGGGGAAAACGAGCAGTACTTC
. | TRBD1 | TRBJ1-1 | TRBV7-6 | CASSTGQGMTEAFF | TGTGCCAGCAGCACAGGACAGGGGATGACTGAAGCTTTCTTT
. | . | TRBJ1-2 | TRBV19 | CASTGEVRGYTF | TGTGCCAGTACAGGGGAAGTTAGAGGCTACACCTTC
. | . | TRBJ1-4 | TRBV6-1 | CASSENTAAPGEKLFF | TGTGCCAGCAGTGAGAACACCGCGGCCCCGGGTGAAAAACTGTTTTTT
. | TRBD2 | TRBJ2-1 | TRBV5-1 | CASSLTSGGSSYNEQFF | TGCGCCAGCAGCTTGACCAGCGGGGGAAGCTCCTACAATGAGCAGTTCTTC
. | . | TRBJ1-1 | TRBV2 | CASSGGGSEAFF | TGTGCCAGCAGTGGGGGAGGCAGTGAAGCTTTCTTT